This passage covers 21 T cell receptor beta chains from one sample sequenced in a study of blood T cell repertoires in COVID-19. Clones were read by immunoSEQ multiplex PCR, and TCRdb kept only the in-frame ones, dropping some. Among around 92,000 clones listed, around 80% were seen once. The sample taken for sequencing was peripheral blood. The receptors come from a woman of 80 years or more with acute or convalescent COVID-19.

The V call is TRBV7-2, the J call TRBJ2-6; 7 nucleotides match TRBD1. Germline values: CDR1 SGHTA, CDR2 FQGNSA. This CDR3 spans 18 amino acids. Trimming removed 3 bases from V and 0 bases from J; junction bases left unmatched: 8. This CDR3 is CASSLVTGSNSGANVLTF. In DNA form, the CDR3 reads TGTGCCAGCAGCTTGGTGACAGGGTCAAACTCTGGGGCCAACGTCCTGACTTTC.

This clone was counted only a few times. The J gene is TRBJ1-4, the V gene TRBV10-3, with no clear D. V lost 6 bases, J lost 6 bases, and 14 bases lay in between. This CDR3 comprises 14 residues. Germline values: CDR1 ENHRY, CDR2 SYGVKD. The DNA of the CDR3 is TGTGCCATCAGCTCGACGGAGACTGATGAAAAACTGTTTTTT. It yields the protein CAISSTETDEKLFF.

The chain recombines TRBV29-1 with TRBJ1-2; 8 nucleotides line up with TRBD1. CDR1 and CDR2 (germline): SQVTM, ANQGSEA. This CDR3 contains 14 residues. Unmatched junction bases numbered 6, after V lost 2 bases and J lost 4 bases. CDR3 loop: CSVEPGTGAYGYTF. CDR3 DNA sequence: TGCAGCGTTGAACCCGGGACAGGAGCCTATGGCTACACCTTC.

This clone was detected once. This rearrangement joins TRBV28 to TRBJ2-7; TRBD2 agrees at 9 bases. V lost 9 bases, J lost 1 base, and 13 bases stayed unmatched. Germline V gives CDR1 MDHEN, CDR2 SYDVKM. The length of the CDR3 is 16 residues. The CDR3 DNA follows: TGTGCCAGTCCTCCCACCGCTAGCGGGGATTCCTACGAGCAGTACTTC. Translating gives CASPPTASGDSYEQYF.

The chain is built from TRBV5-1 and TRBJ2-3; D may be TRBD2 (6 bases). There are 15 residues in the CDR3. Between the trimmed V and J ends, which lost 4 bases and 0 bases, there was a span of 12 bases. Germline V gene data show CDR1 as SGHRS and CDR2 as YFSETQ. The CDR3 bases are TGCGCCAGCAGCGTCGGGCGGGGTAGCACAGATACGCAGTATTTT. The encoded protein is CASSVGRGSTDTQYF.

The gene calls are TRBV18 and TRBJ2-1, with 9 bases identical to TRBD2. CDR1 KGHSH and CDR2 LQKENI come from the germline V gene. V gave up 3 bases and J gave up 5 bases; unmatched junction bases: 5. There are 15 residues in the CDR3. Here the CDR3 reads CASSPIAGADNEQFF. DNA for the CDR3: TGTGCCAGCTCACCGATAGCGGGGGCTGACAATGAGCAGTTCTTC.

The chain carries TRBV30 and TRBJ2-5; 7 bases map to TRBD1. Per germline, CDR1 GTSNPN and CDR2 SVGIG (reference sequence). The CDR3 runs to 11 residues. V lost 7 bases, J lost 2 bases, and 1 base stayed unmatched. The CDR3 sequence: CAFRGQETQYF. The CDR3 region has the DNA TGTGCCTTCAGGGGGCAAGAGACCCAGTACTTC.

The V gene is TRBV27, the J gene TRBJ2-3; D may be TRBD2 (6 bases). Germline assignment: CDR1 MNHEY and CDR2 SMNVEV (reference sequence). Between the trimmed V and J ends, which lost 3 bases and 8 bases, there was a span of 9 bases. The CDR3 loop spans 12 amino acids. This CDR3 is CASSFVGSTQYF. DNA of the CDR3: TGTGCCAGCAGTTTTGTCGGGAGTACGCAGTATTTT.

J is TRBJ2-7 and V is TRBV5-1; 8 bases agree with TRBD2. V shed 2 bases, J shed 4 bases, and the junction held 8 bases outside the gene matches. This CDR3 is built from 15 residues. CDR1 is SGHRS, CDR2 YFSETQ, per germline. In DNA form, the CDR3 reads TGCGCCAGCAGCTTCCTAAGCGGGAGTGTTTACGAGCAGTACTTC. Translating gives CASSFLSGSVYEQYF. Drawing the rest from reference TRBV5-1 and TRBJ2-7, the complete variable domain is KAGVTQTPRYLIKTRGQQVTLSCSPISGHRSVSWYQQTPGQGLQFLFEYFSETQRNKGNFPGRFSGRQFSNSRSEMNVSTLELGDSALYLCASSFLSGSVYEQYFGPGTRLTVT.

This CDR3 reads CASSSRGGGAYNEQFF. The CDR3 DNA follows: TGTGCCAGCAGCTCGAGAGGGGGAGGGGCCTACAATGAGCAGTTCTTC. V is TRBV3-1 (or the pseudogene TRBV3-2) and J is TRBJ2-1, with D perhaps TRBD2 (7 bases). This CDR3 is 16 amino acids long. The V end lost 5 bases, the J end lost 2 bases, and 16 bases lay between the germline ends. Per the germline V gene, CDR1 is LGHDT and CDR2 is YNNKEL (reference sequence).

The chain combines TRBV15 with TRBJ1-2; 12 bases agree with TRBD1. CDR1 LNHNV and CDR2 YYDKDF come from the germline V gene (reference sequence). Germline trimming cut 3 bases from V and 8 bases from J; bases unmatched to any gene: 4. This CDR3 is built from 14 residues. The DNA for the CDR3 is TGTGCCACCAGCAGCCGGGACAGGGGGCACGGCTACACCTTC. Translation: CATSSRDRGHGYTF.

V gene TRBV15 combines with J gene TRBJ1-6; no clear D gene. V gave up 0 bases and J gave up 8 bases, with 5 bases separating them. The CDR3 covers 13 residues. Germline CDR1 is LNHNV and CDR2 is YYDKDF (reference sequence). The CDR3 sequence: CATSRDRYSPLHF. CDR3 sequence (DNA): TGTGCCACCAGCAGAGATCGGTATTCACCCCTCCACTTT.

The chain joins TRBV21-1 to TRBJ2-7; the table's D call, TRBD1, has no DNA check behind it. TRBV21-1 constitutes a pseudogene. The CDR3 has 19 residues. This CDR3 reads CASSSPRGDRCPRAHEQYF. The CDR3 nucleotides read TGTGCCAGCAGTTCCCCCCGTGGCGACAGGTGCCCTAGGGCCCACGAGCAGTACTTC.

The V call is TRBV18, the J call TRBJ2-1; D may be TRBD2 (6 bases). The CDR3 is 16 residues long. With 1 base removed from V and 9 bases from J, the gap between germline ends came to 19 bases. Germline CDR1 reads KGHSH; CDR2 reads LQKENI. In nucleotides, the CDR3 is TGTGCCAGCTCACCACTCGGGGACTCCGCCCCTGGTGAGCAGTTCTTC. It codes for CASSPLGDSAPGEQFF.

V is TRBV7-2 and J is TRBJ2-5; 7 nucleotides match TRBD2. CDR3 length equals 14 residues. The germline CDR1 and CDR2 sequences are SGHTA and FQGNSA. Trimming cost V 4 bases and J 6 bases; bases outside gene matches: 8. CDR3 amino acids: CASSSGLDPKTQYF. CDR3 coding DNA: TGTGCCAGCAGCTCTGGACTAGATCCAAAGACCCAGTACTTC.

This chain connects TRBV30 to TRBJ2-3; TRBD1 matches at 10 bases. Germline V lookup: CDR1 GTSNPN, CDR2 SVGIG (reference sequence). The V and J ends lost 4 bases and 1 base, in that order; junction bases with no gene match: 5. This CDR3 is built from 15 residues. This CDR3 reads CAWIPDRGGTDTQYF. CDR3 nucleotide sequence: TGTGCCTGGATCCCGGACAGGGGGGGCACAGATACGCAGTATTTT.

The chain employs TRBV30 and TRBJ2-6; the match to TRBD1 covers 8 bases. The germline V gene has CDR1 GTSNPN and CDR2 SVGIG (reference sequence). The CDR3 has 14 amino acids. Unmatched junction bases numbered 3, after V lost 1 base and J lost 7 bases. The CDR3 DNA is TGTGCCTGGAGTGGCGGACAGGGAGCCAACGTCCTGACTTTC. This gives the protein CAWSGGQGANVLTF.

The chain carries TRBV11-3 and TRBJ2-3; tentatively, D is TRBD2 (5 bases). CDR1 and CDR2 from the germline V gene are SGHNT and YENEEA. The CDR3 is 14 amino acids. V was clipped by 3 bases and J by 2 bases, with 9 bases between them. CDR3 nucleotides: TGTGCCAGCAGCTTGGGAGCGGTCACAGATACGCAGTATTTT. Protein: CASSLGAVTDTQYF.

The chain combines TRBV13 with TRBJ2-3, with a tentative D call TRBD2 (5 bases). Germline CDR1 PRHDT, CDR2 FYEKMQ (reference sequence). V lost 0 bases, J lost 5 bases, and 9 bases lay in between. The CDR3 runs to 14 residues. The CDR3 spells CASSLGRGRDTQYF. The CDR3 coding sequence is TGTGCCAGCAGCTTAGGTCGAGGGAGAGATACGCAGTATTTT.

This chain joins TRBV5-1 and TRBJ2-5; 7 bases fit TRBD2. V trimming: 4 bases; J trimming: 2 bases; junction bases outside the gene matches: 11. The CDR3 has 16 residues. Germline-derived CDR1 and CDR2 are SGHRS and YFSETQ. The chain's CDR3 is CASSSYAGVVQETQYF. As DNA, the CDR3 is TGCGCCAGCAGCAGCTATGCGGGAGTAGTTCAAGAGACCCAGTACTTC.

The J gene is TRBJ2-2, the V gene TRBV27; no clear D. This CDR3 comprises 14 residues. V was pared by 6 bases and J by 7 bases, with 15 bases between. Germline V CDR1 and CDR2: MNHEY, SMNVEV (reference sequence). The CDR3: CASSPVKQVGELFF. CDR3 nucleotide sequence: TGTGCCAGCAGCCCCGTCAAGCAGGTCGGGGAGCTGTTTTTT.